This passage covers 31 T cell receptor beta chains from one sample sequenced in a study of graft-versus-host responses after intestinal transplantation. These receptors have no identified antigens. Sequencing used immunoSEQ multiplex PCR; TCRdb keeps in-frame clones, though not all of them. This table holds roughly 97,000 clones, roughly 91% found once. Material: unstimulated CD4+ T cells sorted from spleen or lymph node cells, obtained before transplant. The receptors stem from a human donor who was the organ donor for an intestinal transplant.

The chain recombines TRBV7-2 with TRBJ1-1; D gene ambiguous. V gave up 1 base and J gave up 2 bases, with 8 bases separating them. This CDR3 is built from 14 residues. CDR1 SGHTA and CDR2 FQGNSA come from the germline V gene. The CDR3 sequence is CASSLVADNTEAFF. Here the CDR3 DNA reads TGTGCCAGCAGCTTAGTAGCAGATAACACTGAAGCTTTCTTT.

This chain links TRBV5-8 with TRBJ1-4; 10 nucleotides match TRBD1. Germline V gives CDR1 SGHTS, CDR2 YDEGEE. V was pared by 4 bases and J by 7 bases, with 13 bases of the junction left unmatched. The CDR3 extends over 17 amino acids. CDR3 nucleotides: TGTGCCAGCAGCAGGACAGGGGGAACCCATTTTGGTGAAAAACTGTTTTTT. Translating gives CASSRTGGTHFGEKLFF.

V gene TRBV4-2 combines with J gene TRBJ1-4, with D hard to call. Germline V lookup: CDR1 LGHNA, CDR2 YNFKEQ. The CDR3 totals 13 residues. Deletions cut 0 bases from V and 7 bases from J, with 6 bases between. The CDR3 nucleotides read TGTGCCAGCAGCCAAGATAAAGCTGAAAAACTGTTTTTT. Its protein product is CASSQDKAEKLFF.

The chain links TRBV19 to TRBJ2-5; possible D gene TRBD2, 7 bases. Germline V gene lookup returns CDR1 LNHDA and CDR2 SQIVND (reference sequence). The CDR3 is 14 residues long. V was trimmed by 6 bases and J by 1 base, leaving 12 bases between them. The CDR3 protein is CASRGGAVQETQYF. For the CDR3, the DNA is TGTGCCAGTAGGGGGGGGGCCGTCCAAGAGACCCAGTACTTC.

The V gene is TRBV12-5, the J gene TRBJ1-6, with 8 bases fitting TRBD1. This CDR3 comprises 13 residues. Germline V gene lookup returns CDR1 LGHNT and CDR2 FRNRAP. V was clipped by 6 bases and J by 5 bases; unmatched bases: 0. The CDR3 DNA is TGTGCTAGTGGGGACAGGGATAATTCACCCCTCCACTTT. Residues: CASGDRDNSPLHF.

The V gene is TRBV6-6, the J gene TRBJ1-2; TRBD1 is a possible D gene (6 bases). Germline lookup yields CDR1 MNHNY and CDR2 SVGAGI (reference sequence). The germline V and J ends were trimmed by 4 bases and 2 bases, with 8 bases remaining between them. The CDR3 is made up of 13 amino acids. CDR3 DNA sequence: TGTGCCAGCAGTTTCGACAGGAACTATGGCTACACCTTC. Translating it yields CASSFDRNYGYTF.

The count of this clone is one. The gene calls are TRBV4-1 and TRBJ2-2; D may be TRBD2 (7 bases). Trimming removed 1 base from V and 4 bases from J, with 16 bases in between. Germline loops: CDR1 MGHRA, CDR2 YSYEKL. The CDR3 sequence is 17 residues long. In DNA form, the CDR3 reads TGCGCCAGCAGCCAAGCGGGGGGTGGGGGGCGCACCGGGGAGCTGTTTTTT. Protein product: CASSQAGGGGRTGELFF.

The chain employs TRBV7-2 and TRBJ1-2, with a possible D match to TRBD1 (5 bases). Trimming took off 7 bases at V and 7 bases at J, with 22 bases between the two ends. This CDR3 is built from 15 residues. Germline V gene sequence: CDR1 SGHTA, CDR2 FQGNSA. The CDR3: CASIASYRPQTGYTF. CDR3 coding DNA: TGTGCCAGCATCGCTTCCTACAGGCCCCAGACTGGCTACACCTTC.

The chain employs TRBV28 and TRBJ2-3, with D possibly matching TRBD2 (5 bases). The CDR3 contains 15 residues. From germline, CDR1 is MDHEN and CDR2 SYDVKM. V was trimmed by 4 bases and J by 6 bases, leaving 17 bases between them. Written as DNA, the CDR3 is TGTGCCAGCAGTTCCCGGGAACCCGCACGGGATACGCAGTATTTT. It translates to CASSSREPARDTQYF.

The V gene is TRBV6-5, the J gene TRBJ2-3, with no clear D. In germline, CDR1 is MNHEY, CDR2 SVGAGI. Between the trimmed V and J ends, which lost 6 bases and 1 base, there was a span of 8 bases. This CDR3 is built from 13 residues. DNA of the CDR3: TGTGCCAGCAGGTTGGAGCGCACAGATACGCAGTATTTT. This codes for CASRLERTDTQYF.

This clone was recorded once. CDR3 in amino acids: CASSFAANTEAFF. The CDR3 DNA is TGTGCCAGCAGCTTTGCGGCGAATACTGAAGCTTTCTTT. The V gene is TRBV11-2, the J gene TRBJ1-1; D unresolved. V dropped 3 bases and J dropped 5 bases, with 10 bases sitting between them. This CDR3 region has 13 residues. From germline, CDR1 is SGHAT and CDR2 FQNNGV.

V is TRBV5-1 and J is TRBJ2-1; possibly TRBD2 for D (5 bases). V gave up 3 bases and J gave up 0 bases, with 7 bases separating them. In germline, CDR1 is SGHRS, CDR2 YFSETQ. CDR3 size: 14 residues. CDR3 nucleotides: TGCGCCAGCAGCTCGGGGAGCTCCTACAATGAGCAGTTCTTC. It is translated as CASSSGSSYNEQFF.

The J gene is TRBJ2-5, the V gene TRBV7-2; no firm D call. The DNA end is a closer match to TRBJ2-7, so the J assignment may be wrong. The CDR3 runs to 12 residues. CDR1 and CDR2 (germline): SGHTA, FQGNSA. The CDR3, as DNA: TGTGCCAGCAGCCCAACGTTCCCCGAGCAGTACTTC. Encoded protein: CASSPTFPEQYF.

The CDR3 DNA follows: TGCGCCAGCAGCCAAGCATCGACAGGGGGGGGAGCAGATACGCAGTATTTT. Its protein is CASSQASTGGGADTQYF. V and J are TRBV4-1 and TRBJ2-3, with 9 bases aligning to TRBD1. Germline lookup yields CDR1 MGHRA and CDR2 YSYEKL. With V trimmed by 1 base and J by 4 bases, 9 bases remained unmatched. The CDR3 covers 17 residues.

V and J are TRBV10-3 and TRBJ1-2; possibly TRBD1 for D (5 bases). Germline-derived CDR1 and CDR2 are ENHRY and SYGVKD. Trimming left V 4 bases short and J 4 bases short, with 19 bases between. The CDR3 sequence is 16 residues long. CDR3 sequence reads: CAISGDPGGISYGYTF. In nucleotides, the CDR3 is TGTGCCATCAGTGGTGACCCCGGGGGGATTAGCTATGGCTACACCTTC.

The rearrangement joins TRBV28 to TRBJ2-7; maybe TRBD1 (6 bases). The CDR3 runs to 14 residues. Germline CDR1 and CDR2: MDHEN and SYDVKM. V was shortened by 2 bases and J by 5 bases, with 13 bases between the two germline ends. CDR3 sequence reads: CASSLLDRFDEQYF. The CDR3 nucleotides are TGTGCCAGCAGTTTACTGGACAGATTTGACGAGCAGTACTTC.

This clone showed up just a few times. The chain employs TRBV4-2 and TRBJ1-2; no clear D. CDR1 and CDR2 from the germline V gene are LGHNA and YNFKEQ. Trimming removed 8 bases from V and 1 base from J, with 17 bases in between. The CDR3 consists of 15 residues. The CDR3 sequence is CASREARTDNYGYTF. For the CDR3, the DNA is TGTGCCAGCCGAGAAGCGAGGACTGATAACTATGGCTACACCTTC.

CDR3 loop: CASSLGTSFHNEQFF. The CDR3 region has the DNA TGCGCCAGCAGCCTCGGGACTAGTTTCCACAATGAGCAGTTCTTC. The V gene is TRBV5-1, the J gene TRBJ2-1, with 8 nucleotides matching TRBD2. This CDR3 has 15 amino acids. CDR1 SGHRS and CDR2 YFSETQ come from the germline V gene. V shed 4 bases, J shed 5 bases, and the junction held 8 bases outside the gene matches.

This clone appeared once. CDR3 in DNA: TGCGCCAGCAGCCAAGAGGGGGCAGCCACTGGGCCCCAGCATTTT. Protein: CASSQEGAATGPQHF. V usage is TRBV4-3 and J usage is TRBJ1-5; weak D call: TRBD1 (6 bases). Trimming stripped 0 bases from V and 9 bases from J, with 15 bases between. The CDR3 covers 15 residues. Germline lookup yields CDR1 LGHNA and CDR2 YSLEER.

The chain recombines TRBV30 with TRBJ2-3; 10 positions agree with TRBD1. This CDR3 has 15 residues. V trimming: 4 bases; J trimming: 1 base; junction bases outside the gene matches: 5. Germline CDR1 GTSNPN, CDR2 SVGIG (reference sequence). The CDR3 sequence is CAWTPGTGGTDTQYF. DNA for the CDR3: TGTGCCTGGACCCCCGGGACAGGGGGCACAGATACGCAGTATTTT.

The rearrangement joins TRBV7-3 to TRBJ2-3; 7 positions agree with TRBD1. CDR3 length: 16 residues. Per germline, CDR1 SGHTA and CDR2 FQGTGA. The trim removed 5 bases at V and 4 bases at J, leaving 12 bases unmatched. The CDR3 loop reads CASSRNPTGSADTQYF. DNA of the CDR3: TGTGCCAGCAGCAGAAACCCGACAGGGTCAGCAGATACGCAGTATTTT. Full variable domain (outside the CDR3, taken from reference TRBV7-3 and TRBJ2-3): GAGVSQTPSNKVTEKGKYVELRCDPISGHTALYWYRQSLGQGPEFLIYFQGTGAADDSGLPNDRFFAVRPEGSVSTLKIQRTERGDSAVYLCASSRNPTGSADTQYFGPGTRLTVL.

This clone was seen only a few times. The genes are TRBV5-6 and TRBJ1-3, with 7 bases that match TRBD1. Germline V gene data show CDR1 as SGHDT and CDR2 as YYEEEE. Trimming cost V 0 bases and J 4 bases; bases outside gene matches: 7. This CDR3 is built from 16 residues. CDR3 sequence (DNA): TGTGCCAGCAGCTTGGGGGACAGAGCCTTCGGAAACACCATATATTTT. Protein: CASSLGDRAFGNTIYF.

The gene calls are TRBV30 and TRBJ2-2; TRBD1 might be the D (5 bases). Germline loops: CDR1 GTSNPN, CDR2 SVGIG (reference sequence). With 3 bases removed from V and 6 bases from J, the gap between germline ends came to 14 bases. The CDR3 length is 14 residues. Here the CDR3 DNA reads TGTGCCTGGAGGTCCGTGGGGCTAGCCGGGGAGCTGTTTTTT. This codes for CAWRSVGLAGELFF.

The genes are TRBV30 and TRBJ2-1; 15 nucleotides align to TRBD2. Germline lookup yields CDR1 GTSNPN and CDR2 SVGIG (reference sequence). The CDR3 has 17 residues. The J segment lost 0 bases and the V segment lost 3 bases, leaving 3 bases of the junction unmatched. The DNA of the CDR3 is TGTGCCTGGAGGGGGACTAGCGGGGGGCCCTCCTACAATGAGCAGTTCTTC. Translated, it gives CAWRGTSGGPSYNEQFF.

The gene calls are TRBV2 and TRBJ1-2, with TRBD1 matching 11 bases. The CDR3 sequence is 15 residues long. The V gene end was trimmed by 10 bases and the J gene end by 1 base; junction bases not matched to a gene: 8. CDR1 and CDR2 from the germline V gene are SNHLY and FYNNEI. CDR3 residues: CATYGQGAYNYGYTF. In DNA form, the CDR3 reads TGTGCCACCTATGGACAGGGGGCTTATAACTATGGCTACACCTTC. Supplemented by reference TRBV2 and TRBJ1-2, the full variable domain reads EPEVTQTPSHQVTQMGQEVILRCVPISNHLYFYWYRQILGQKVEFLVSFYNNEISEKSEIFDDQFSVERPDGSNFTLKIRSTKLEDSAMYFCATYGQGAYNYGYTFGSGTRLTVV.

CDR3 amino acids: CASSERGLGAANTGELFF. The CDR3 DNA follows: TGTGCCAGCAGTGAACGGGGACTCGGGGCCGCGAACACCGGGGAGCTGTTTTTT. This rearrangement joins TRBV2 to TRBJ2-2, with D possibly TRBD2 on 6 matching bases. CDR3 length: 18 amino acids. Germline CDR1 and CDR2: SNHLY and FYNNEI. Trimming cost V 2 bases and J 0 bases, with 16 bases left between them.

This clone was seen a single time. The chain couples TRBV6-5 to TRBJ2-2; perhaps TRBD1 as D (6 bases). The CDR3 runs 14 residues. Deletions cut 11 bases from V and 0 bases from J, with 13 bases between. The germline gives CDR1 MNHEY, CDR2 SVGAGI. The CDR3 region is CAPDGGANTGELFF. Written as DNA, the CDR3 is TGTGCCCCCGATGGGGGCGCGAACACCGGGGAGCTGTTTTTT.

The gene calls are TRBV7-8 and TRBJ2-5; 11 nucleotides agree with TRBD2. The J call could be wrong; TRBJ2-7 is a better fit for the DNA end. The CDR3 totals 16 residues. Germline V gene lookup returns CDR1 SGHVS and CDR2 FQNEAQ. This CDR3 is CASSPGLAGSTYEQYF. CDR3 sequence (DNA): TGTGCCAGCAGCCCCGGACTAGCGGGTTCAACCTACGAGCAGTACTTC.

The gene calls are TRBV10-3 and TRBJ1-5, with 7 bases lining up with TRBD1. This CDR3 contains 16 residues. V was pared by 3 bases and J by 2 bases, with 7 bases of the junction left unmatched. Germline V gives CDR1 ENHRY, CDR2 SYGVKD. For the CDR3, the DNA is TGTGCCATCAGTGATACAGGGGTGTTTGGCAATCAGCCCCAGCATTTT. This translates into CAISDTGVFGNQPQHF.

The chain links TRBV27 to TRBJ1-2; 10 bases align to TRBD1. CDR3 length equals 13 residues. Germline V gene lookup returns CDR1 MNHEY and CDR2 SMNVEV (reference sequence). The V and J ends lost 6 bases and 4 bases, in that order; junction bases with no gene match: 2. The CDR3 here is CASRTGGSYGYTF. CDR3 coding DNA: TGTGCCAGCAGGACAGGGGGCAGCTATGGCTACACCTTC.

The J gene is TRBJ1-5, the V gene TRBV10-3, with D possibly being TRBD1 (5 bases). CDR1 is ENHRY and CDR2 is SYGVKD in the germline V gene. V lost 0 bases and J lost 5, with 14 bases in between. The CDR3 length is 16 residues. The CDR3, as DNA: TGTGCCATCAGTGAGTCGATGGGGCAGCGCGATCAGCCCCAGCATTTT. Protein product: CAISESMGQRDQPQHF.